What follows are 3 T cell receptor beta chains derived from one specimen sequenced in a study of read filtering for tumor transcriptome and immune sequencing. Molecular barcoded adaptors covering alpha/delta and beta/gamma chains were used on 400 ng RNA. Each CDR3 protein is one row after TCRdb ran MiXCR on the reads. The table lists roughly 130,000 distinct CDR3 sequences, over 10% of them singletons. Specimen: a population of CD138-negative cells sorted from bone marrow. The receptor source for this set is a donor at least 40 years old with multiple myeloma.

This clonotype was recorded many times. The chain links TRBV7-2 to TRBJ2-1, with 11 bases identical to TRBD2. V gave up 5 bases and J gave up 4 bases; unmatched junction bases: 7. The germline V gene encodes CDR1 SGHTA and CDR2 FQGNSA. The CDR3 covers 16 residues. CDR3 sequence reads: CASSRGTSGRYNEQFF. The CDR3 nucleotides are TGTGCCAGCAGCAGGGGGACTAGCGGCCGGTACAATGAGCAGTTCTTC.

This clonotype was detected many times. The chain employs TRBV12-3 or TRBV12-4 and TRBJ2-1; unclear D gene. V shed 1 base and J shed 9 bases, with 13 bases lying between them. The CDR3 runs 14 residues. CDR3 region: CASSLGLSVGEQFF. As DNA, the CDR3 is TGTGCCAGCAGTTTAGGACTCTCAGTAGGTGAGCAGTTCTTC.

This clonotype was picked up many times. The CDR3 DNA reads TGTGCCAGCAGTAAGACAGGGCATGAGACCCAGTACTTC. Its translation is CASSKTGHETQYF. This chain uses TRBV6-1 with TRBJ2-5, with 7 bases identical to TRBD1. In germline, CDR1 is MNHNS, CDR2 SASEGT. The CDR3 spans 13 residues. After removal of 5 bases from V and 5 bases from J, the junction contained 5 bases not matched to a gene.